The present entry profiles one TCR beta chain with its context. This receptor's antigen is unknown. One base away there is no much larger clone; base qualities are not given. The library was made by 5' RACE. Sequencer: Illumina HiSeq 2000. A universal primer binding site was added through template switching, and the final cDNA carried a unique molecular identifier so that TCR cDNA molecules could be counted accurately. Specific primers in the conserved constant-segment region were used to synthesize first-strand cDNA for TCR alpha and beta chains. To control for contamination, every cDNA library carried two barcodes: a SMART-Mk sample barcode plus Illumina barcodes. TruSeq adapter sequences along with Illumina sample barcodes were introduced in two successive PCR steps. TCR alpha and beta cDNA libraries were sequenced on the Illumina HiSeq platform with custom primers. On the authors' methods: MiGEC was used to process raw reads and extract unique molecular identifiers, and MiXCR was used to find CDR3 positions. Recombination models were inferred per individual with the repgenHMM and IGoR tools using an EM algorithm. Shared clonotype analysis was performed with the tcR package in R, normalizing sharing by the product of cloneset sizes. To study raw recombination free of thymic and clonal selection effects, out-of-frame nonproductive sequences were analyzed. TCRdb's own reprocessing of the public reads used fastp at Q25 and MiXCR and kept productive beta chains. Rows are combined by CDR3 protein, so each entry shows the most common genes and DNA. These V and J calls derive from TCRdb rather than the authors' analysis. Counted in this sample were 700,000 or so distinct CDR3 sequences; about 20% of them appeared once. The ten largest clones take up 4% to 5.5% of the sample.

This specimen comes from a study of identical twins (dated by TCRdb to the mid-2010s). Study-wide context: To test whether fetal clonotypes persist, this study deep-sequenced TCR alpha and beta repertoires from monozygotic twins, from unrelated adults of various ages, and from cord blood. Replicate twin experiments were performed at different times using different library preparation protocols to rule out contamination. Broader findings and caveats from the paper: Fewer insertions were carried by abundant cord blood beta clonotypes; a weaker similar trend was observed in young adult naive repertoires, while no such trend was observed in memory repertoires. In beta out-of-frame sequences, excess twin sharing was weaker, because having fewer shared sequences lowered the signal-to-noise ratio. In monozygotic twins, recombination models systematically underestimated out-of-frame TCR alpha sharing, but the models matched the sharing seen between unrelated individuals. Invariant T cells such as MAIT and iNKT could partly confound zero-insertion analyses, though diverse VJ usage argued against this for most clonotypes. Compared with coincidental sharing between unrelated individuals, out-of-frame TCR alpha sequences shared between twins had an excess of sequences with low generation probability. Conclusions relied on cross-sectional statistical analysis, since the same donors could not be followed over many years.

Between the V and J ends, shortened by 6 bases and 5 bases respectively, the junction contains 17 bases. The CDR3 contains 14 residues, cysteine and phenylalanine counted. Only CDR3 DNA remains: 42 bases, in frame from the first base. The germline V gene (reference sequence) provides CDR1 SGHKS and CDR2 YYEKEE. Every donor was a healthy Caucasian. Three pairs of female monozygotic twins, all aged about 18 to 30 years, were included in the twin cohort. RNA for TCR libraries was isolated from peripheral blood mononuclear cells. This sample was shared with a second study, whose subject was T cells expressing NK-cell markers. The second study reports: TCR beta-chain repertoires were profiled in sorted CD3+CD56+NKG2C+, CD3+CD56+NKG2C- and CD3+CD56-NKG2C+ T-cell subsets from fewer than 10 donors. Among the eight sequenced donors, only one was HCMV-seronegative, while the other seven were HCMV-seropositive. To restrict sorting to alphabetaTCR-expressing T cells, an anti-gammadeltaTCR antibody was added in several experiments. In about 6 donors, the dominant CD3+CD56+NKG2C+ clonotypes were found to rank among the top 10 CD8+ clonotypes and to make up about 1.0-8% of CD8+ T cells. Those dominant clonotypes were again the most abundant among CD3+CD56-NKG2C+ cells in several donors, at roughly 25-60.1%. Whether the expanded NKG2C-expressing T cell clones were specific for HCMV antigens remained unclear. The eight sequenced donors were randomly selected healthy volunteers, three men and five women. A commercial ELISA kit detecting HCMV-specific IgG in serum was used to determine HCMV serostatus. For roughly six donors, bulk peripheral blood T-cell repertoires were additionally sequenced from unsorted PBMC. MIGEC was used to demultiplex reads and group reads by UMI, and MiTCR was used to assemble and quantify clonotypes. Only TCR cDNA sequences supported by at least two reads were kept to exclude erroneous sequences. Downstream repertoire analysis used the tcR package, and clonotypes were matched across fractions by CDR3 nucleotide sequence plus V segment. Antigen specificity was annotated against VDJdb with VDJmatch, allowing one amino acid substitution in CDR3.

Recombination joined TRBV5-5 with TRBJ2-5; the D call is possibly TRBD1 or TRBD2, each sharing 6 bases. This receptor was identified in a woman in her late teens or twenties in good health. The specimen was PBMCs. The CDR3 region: CASIRGGFDETQYF. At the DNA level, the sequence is TGTGCCAGCATCCGAGGGGGGTTCGATGAGACCCAGTACTTC. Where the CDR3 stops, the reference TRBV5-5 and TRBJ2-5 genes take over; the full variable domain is DAGVTQSPTHLIKTRGQQVTLRCSPISGHKSVSWYQQVLGQGPQFIFQYYEKEERGRGNFPDRFSARQFPNYSSELNVNALLLGDSALYLCASIRGGFDETQYFGPGTRLLVL.